This entry lists 31 T cell receptor beta chains sequenced from one sample in a study of tumor and adjacent non-tumor tissue in lung cancer. Three rounds of nested PCR, following a modified ARM-PCR protocol, produced the TCRbeta library. TCRdb reprocessed the multiplex PCR reads via MiXCR and lists one record per CDR3 protein. Among over 100,000 distinct CDR3 sequences listed, around 80% were seen once. No cell sorting was done before RNA was extracted from the tissue. Input material: lung tumor tissue. These receptor sequences come from a woman aged 55-69 years with non-small cell lung cancer.

Remarks on this clonotype: One junction end does not reproduce the germline sequence, and a read error may be involved. V gene TRBV11-2 combines with J gene TRBJ2-3; D not certain. This CDR3 contains 16 residues. Germline CDR1 SGHAT, CDR2 FQNNGV. CDR3 coding DNA: TGTGCCGGCAGCCCCAACAGCGTAATTAGCACATATACGCAGTATTTT. Protein product: CAGSPNSVISTYTQYF.

This clonotype appeared a single time. Its ends do not fully match the called genes, so a read error is possible. The chain combines TRBV28 with TRBJ2-7; tentative D call: TRBD1 (5 bases). The CDR3 runs 12 residues. The germline V gene encodes CDR1 MDHEN and CDR2 SYDVKM. As DNA, the CDR3 is TGTGCCAGTTTTCAGGGTCCCTACGAGCAGTGCTTC. Translated: CASFQGPYEQCF. The full variable domain, in which reference TRBV28 and TRBJ2-7 provide the parts outside the CDR3, is DVKVTQSSRYLVKRTGEKVFLECVQDMDHENMFWYRQDPGLGLRLIYFSYDVKMKEKGDIPEGYSVSREKKERFSLILESASTNQTSMYLCASFQGPYEQCFGPGTRLTVT.

In regard to this clonotype: Sequence at one end of the junction differs from germline and may be a read error. The rearrangement links TRBV29-1 to TRBJ1-1; weak D call: TRBD1 (5 bases). The CDR3 runs 11 residues. Germline V lookup: CDR1 SQVTM, CDR2 ANQGSEA. The CDR3 spells CGGQEGSEALF. For the CDR3, the DNA is TGCGGGGGTCAGGAGGGGAGTGAAGCTTTATTT.

To note about this clonotype: The junction differs from germline at one of its ends, possibly a read error. The chain couples TRBV4-3 to TRBJ2-1; D might be TRBD2 (5 bases). This CDR3 region has 16 residues. Germline values: CDR1 LGHNA, CDR2 YSLEER. The chain's CDR3 is CTSSQDRTRTSNEQFF. DNA for the CDR3: TGCACCAGCAGCCAAGATAGGACTCGGACTTCTAATGAGCAATTCTTC.

There are a few counts of this clonotype. This sequence joins TRBV7-8 and TRBJ1-1; no clear D gene. CDR1 SGHVS and CDR2 FQNEAQ come from the germline V gene. The CDR3 length is 15 residues. Deletions cut 5 bases from V and 2 bases from J, with 15 bases between. Written as DNA, the CDR3 is TGTGCCAGCAGCCCTATGATCCTAGCAAACACTGAAGCTTTCTTT. It is translated as CASSPMILANTEAFF.

As for this clonotype: An end of the junction differs from the germline gene, which may be a read error. The chain recombines TRBV6-5 with TRBJ1-6; no definite D call. This CDR3 spans 14 amino acids. CDR1 and CDR2 from the germline V gene are MNHEY and SVGAGI. In DNA, the CDR3 is TGTGCCAGCAGTTACGCACCTTATAACTCACCCTTCCACTTT. Protein product: CASSYAPYNSPFHF.

This clonotype was observed once. Just one base apart from a much larger clone, this may be a read error. The chain is built from TRBV20-1 and TRBJ2-6; D remains unclear. Germline V lookup: CDR1 DFQATT, CDR2 SNEGSKA (reference sequence). Trimming shortened V by 3 bases and J by 11 bases, and 14 bases separated the two germline ends. The CDR3 loop spans 13 amino acids. The CDR3 bases are TGCAGTGCTAGGCCTCCCGGAGCCGACGTCCTGACTTTC. Its translation is CSARPPGADVLTF.

A few counts support this clonotype. The chain joins TRBV13 to TRBJ1-6; possible D gene TRBD1, 6 bases. Germline V gene sequence: CDR1 PRHDT, CDR2 FYEKMQ (reference sequence). Trimming cost V 5 bases and J 7 bases, with 15 bases left between them. This CDR3 is built from 15 residues. The CDR3 DNA is TGTGCCAGCAGCCGCCGTGAAGGGGGGAATTCACCCCTCCACTTT. Translating gives CASSRREGGNSPLHF.

A few counts support this clonotype. At one end the junction does not follow the germline gene, possibly because of a read error. This sequence joins TRBV6-5 and TRBJ1-1; D may be TRBD1 (6 bases). The CDR3 runs to 14 residues. Looked up from germline, CDR1 is MNHEY and CDR2 is SVGAGI. CDR3 residues: CASSKTGWNAEAFF. The CDR3 region has the DNA TGTGCTAGCAGCAAAACAGGGTGGAACGCTGAAGCTTTCTTT.

With regard to this clonotype: The junction does not match germline at one end; this may be a read error. V usage is TRBV11-2 and J usage is TRBJ1-1; D is unclear. This CDR3 region has 15 residues. The germline V gene encodes CDR1 SGHAT and CDR2 FQNNGV. In DNA, the CDR3 is TGTTCCAGTAGCTTAGACCCCAGCATGAGCACTGAAGCTTTCTTT. As protein: CSSSLDPSMSTEAFF. The full variable domain, its missing parts supplied by reference TRBV11-2 and TRBJ1-1, is EAGVAQSPRYKIIEKRQSVAFWCNPISGHATLYWYQQILGQGPKLLIQFQNNGVVDDSQLPKDRFSAERLKGVDSTLKIQPAKLEDSAVYLCSSSLDPSMSTEAFFGQGTRLTVV.

This clonotype appeared once. The chain links TRBV7-3 to TRBJ2-1; 7 nucleotides agree with TRBD2. V trimming: 4 bases; J trimming: 11 bases; junction bases outside the gene matches: 5. The germline V gene encodes CDR1 SGHTA and CDR2 FQGTGA. This CDR3 spans 12 amino acids. The CDR3 nucleotides are TGTGCCAGCAGCTCCCCGGGGGGACAGCAGTTCTTC. The encoded protein is CASSSPGGQQFF.

Regarding this clonotype: One junction end disagrees with the germline gene, perhaps due to a read error. The rearrangement uses TRBV28 and TRBJ1-3; maybe TRBD1 (5 bases). The CDR3 is 13 residues long. Germline values: CDR1 MDHEN, CDR2 SYDVKM. In DNA form, the CDR3 reads TGTGCCAGCCAGACCGGGACTGGATACACCATATATTTT. This encodes CASQTGTGYTIYF.

About this clonotype: At one end, the junction sequence differs from germline, possibly due to a read error. The V and J genes are TRBV29-1 and TRBJ1-2; the D gene is possibly TRBD1 (6 bases). The CDR3 totals 14 residues. Per germline, CDR1 SQVTM and CDR2 ANQGSEA. CDR3 loop: CSVAFGGQSAGYIF. CDR3 nucleotides: TGCAGCGTTGCCTTCGGGGGGCAAAGTGCTGGCTACATCTTC.

With respect to this clonotype: A junction boundary mismatches the germline segment, possibly from a read error. The chain carries TRBV20-1 and TRBJ1-5; D is unresolved. Germline CDR1 is DFQATT and CDR2 is SNEGSKA (reference sequence). The CDR3 is 13 amino acids. This chain's CDR3 is CSAVRSRKQPQHF. CDR3 sequence (DNA): TGCAGTGCTGTTAGGTCCCGCAAACAGCCCCAGCATTTT.

This clonotype was recorded once. Mismatch with germline at one junction end may stem from a read error. The CDR3 protein is CASSLIRPPGLMNTEAFF. CDR3 bases: TGTGCCAGCAGCTTAATTAGGCCGCCGGGACTGATGAACACTGAAGCTTTTTTT. V gene TRBV11-3 combines with J gene TRBJ1-1; tentative D call: TRBD1 (5 bases). CDR3 length equals 18 residues. Germline assignment: CDR1 SGHNT and CDR2 YENEEA.

J is TRBJ2-3 and V is TRBV19; D might be TRBD1 (6 bases). CDR1 and CDR2 (germline): LNHDA, SQIVND (reference sequence). V gave up 5 bases and J gave up 12 bases, with 18 bases separating them. This CDR3 has 13 amino acids. CDR3 loop: CASSRTESETQYF. The CDR3 DNA reads as TGTGCCAGTAGTCGGACAGAGTCAGAAACACAGTATTTT.

The gene calls are TRBV20-1 and TRBJ2-4; D may be TRBD2 (6 bases). The length of the CDR3 is 12 residues. V gave up 5 bases and J gave up 16 bases, with 21 bases separating them. CDR1 and CDR2 (germline): DFQATT, SNEGSKA (reference sequence). Here the CDR3 DNA reads TGCAGTGCTCCGAGCCCTAGCGAAGACCACTACTTC. It specifies CSAPSPSEDHYF.

This clonotype was seen a single time. A read error may account for a junction end that differs from germline. J is TRBJ2-7 and V is TRBV29-1, with TRBD2 as a possible D gene (6 bases). CDR1 is SQVTM and CDR2 is ANQGSEA in the germline V gene. The CDR3 contains 15 residues. In DNA, the CDR3 is TGCAGCATTGCAGGTTTATTGAGCGGGTCCTACGGGCAGTACTTC. It encodes CSIAGLLSGSYGQYF.

The V call is TRBV11-3, the J call TRBJ1-1; D not resolved. The CDR3 sequence is 12 residues long. The germline V gene encodes CDR1 SGHNT and CDR2 YENEEA. V lost 2 bases and J 5 bases, leaving 6 bases between the germline ends. The CDR3 is CASSLCWTEAFF. CDR3 DNA sequence: TGTGCCAGCAGCTTATGCTGGACTGAAGCTTTCTTT.

Regarding this clonotype: This may be a read error, as it is one base from a much larger clone. This CDR3 fails to terminate in the conserved phenylalanine or tryptophan, so it likely reflects a read error. The genes are TRBV11-2 and TRBJ1-5; no firm D call. Germline assignment: CDR1 SGHAT and CDR2 FQNNGV. The CDR3 runs 13 residues. V was clipped by 3 bases and J by 7 bases, with 10 bases between them. In nucleotides, the CDR3 is TGTGCCAGCAGCTTGGAGGGAAGCCAGCCCCAGCATCTT. Translation gives CASSLEGSQPQHL.

Comments on this clonotype: The junction shows a germline mismatch at one end, possibly a read error. The gene calls are TRBV11-2 and TRBJ2-3; D uncertain. Germline V gene lookup returns CDR1 SGHAT and CDR2 FQNNGV. This CDR3 is 16 amino acids long. The CDR3 DNA follows: TGTGTCAGCAGCCCCAACAGTGTAATTAGCACAGATACGCAGTATTTT. Protein product: CVSSPNSVISTDTQYF.

In its sample, this clonotype was seen a few times. A read error may explain this, as a much larger clone is one base away. This rearrangement joins TRBV12-3 or TRBV12-4 to TRBJ1-2; possible D gene TRBD1, 6 bases. V lost 8 bases and J lost 3, with 16 bases in between. The CDR3 is 14 amino acids. This CDR3 reads CASHEQGIDYGYTF. The CDR3 region has the DNA TGTGCCAGCCACGAACAGGGCATAGACTATGGCTACACCTTC.

About this clonotype: At one end the junction does not follow the germline gene, possibly because of a read error. The chain uses TRBV28 and TRBJ2-7; either TRBD1 or TRBD2 may fit D (5 bases each). The CDR3 contains 15 residues. Looked up from germline, CDR1 is MDHEN and CDR2 is SYDVKM. CDR3 nucleotide sequence: TGTACCAGCAGTTTCGTTGGGGGATTCGGCCACGAGCAGTACTTC. Translated, it gives CTSSFVGGFGHEQYF. Using reference TRBV28 and TRBJ2-7 for the parts outside the CDR3, the full variable domain is DVKVTQSSRYLVKRTGEKVFLECVQDMDHENMFWYRQDPGLGLRLIYFSYDVKMKEKGDIPEGYSVSREKKERFSLILESASTNQTSMYLCTSSFVGGFGHEQYFGPGTRLTVT.

In the case of this clonotype: A much larger clone is a single base away; this may be a read error. V usage is TRBV12-3 or TRBV12-4 and J usage is TRBJ1-3; tentatively, D is TRBD1 (5 bases). V was cut by 5 bases and J by 2 bases, with 22 bases left in between. This CDR3 contains 18 residues. The CDR3 region is CASSKSGTHLEAGNTIYF. The CDR3 DNA sequence: TGTGCCAGCAGTAAAAGCGGGACCCATCTGGAAGCTGGAAACACCATATATTTT.

The V gene is TRBV12-3 or TRBV12-4, the J gene TRBJ1-2, with D tentatively TRBD1 (5 bases). V was pared by 2 bases and J by 1 base, with 14 bases between. CDR3 length: 16 residues. The CDR3 region is CASSLRQGNDNYGYTF. The CDR3 DNA sequence: TGTGCCAGCAGTTTAAGGCAGGGAAACGATAACTATGGCTACACCTTC.

Worth noting for this clonotype: This may stem from a read error, because a much larger clone lies one nucleotide away. The chain uses TRBV5-4 and TRBJ2-7; possibly TRBD2 for D (6 bases). CDR3 length: 14 residues. V gave up 1 base and J gave up 2 bases, with 10 bases separating them. Per germline, CDR1 SGHNT and CDR2 YYREEE (reference sequence). CDR3 region: CASSLRGIPYEQYF. In DNA form, the CDR3 reads TGTGCCAGCAGCTTGCGGGGGATCCCCTACGAGCAGTACTTC. The full variable domain, its missing parts supplied by reference TRBV5-4 and TRBJ2-7, is ETGVTQSPTHLIKTRGQQVTLRCSSQSGHNTVSWYQQALGQGPQFIFQYYREEENGRGNFPPRFSGLQFPNYSSELNVNALELDDSALYLCASSLRGIPYEQYFGPGTRLTVT.

The V call is TRBV29-1, the J call TRBJ2-7; D gene ambiguous. The CDR3 is made up of 13 amino acids. Trimming pared 5 bases from V and 1 base from J, leaving 12 bases between. Germline V CDR1 and CDR2: SQVTM, ANQGSEA. CDR3 loop: CSVIDTLSYEQYF. DNA for the CDR3: TGCAGCGTTATAGACACATTATCCTACGAGCAGTACTTC.

In the case of this clonotype: The junction and the germline gene differ at one end; a read error may be behind it. CDR3 residues: CSASWLWGGEQYF. The CDR3 bases are TGCAGTGCTAGTTGGCTCTGGGGAGGCGAGCAGTATTTC. The chain employs TRBV20-1 and TRBJ2-7, with D perhaps TRBD2 (6 bases). CDR3 length: 13 amino acids. Germline V gene data show CDR1 as DFQATT and CDR2 as SNEGSKA (reference sequence).

This clonotype was counted at least ten times. The chain uses TRBV20-1 and TRBJ2-1; D is unclear. The CDR3 sequence is 15 residues long. Germline loops: CDR1 DFQATT, CDR2 SNEGSKA (reference sequence). The germline V and J ends were trimmed by 6 bases and 5 bases, with 20 bases remaining between them. The CDR3 loop reads CSAPKSQSINNEQFF. The CDR3 nucleotides are TGCAGTGCACCAAAGAGTCAGTCTATAAACAATGAGCAGTTCTTC.

This chain connects TRBV20-1 to TRBJ1-1; 7 positions match TRBD1. CDR3 length: 13 amino acids. Germline values: CDR1 DFQATT, CDR2 SNEGSKA (reference sequence). V was clipped by 7 bases and J by 6 bases; unmatched bases: 11. The CDR3 nucleotides read TGCAGTGTTAGCACAGGGGTTAACGCTGAAGCTTTCTTT. Translating gives CSVSTGVNAEAFF.

This clonotype was observed a few times. Just one base apart from a much larger clone, this may be a read error. The chain employs TRBV20-1 and TRBJ2-3; TRBD2 agrees at 8 bases. Germline lookup yields CDR1 DFQATT and CDR2 SNEGSKA (reference sequence). The CDR3 sequence is 13 residues long. CDR3 coding DNA: TGCAGCCCTGTAGCGGGACGCACAGATGCGCAGTATTTT. Protein sequence: CSPVAGRTDAQYF.